The 9 T cell receptor beta chains given below trace back to one sample, sequenced in a study of blood T cell repertoires in COVID-19. Method: immunoSEQ multiplex PCR; TCRdb's copy keeps in-frame clones and lacks some. This table has 200,000 to 250,000 clones, roughly 80% appearing once. Sequenced material: peripheral blood. The receptors were sampled from a woman aged 80 or over with COVID-19, enrolled during active disease.

This clone occurred a few times. The chain couples TRBV19 to TRBJ1-2; D remains unclear. V was trimmed by 3 bases and J by 4 bases, leaving 18 bases between them. The CDR3 loop spans 16 amino acids. CDR1 LNHDA and CDR2 SQIVND come from the germline V gene (reference sequence). The CDR3 is CASSIGGGSAGYGYTF. CDR3 coding DNA: TGTGCCAGTAGTATCGGAGGCGGCAGTGCGGGCTATGGCTACACCTTC.

The rearrangement links TRBV3-1 (or the pseudogene TRBV3-2) to TRBJ1-6; 9 bases map to TRBD1. Germline CDR1 is LGHDT and CDR2 is YNNKEL (reference sequence). This CDR3 comprises 16 residues. Germline trimming cut 2 bases from V and 7 bases from J; bases unmatched to any gene: 6. CDR3 residues: CASSQRLGTGNSPLHF. CDR3 coding DNA: TGTGCCAGCAGCCAAAGACTCGGGACAGGGAATTCACCCCTCCACTTT.

The rearrangement uses TRBV7-9 and TRBJ1-1; perhaps TRBD1 as D (6 bases). V was cut by 4 bases and J by 6 bases, with 12 bases left in between. Germline assignment: CDR1 SEHNR and CDR2 FQNEAQ (reference sequence). CDR3 size: 13 residues. CDR3 nucleotides: TGTGCCAGCAGCTCCACAGGGAGTTCTGAAGCTTTCTTT. This sequence encodes CASSSTGSSEAFF. The variable domain in full, with the rest retrieved from reference TRBV7-9 and TRBJ1-1, is DTGVSQNPRHKITKRGQNVTFRCDPISEHNRLYWYRQTLGQGPEFLTYFQNEAQLEKSRLLSDRFSAERPKGSFSTLEIQRTEQGDSAMYLCASSSTGSSEAFFGQGTRLTVV.

The genes are TRBV5-5 and TRBJ1-5, with D perhaps TRBD1 (5 bases). Trimming took off 3 bases at V and 4 bases at J, with 14 bases between the two ends. The germline V gene encodes CDR1 SGHKS and CDR2 YYEKEE (reference sequence). The CDR3 totals 15 residues. In DNA form, the CDR3 reads TGTGCCAGCAGCTCTATCGGGACTTTGAATCAGCCCCAGCATTTT. It is translated as CASSSIGTLNQPQHF.

This chain connects TRBV7-8 to TRBJ2-5; TRBD1 matches 9 bases. CDR1 and CDR2 (germline): SGHVS, FQNEAQ. The V gene end was trimmed by 5 bases and the J gene end by 5 bases; junction bases not matched to a gene: 3. The CDR3 length is 13 residues. The CDR3 coding sequence is TGTGCCAGCAGCCGCGGACAGGGGGAGACCCAGTACTTC. Protein: CASSRGQGETQYF.

V gene TRBV7-2 combines with J gene TRBJ2-2; 9 bases are shared with TRBD1. V was pared by 5 bases and J by 3 bases, with 7 bases of the junction left unmatched. CDR1 SGHTA and CDR2 FQGNSA come from the germline V gene. The CDR3 runs to 16 residues. CDR3 nucleotide sequence: TGTGCCAGCAGCCCAGAGACAGGGGGGCACACCGGGGAGCTGTTTTTT. Translation gives CASSPETGGHTGELFF.

The V call is TRBV6-5, the J call TRBJ2-3; D is ambiguous. The ends were cut back, 0 bases at V and 5 bases at J, with 12 bases in the middle. The germline gives CDR1 MNHEY, CDR2 SVGAGI. The CDR3 loop spans 15 amino acids. The CDR3 here is CASSYSIYGRDTQYF. Written as DNA, the CDR3 is TGTGCCAGCAGTTACTCGATTTATGGTAGAGATACGCAGTATTTT.

As for this clone: Its ends do not fully match the called genes, so a read error is possible. The chain uses TRBV10-3 and TRBJ2-7, with a tentative D call TRBD2 (7 bases). The CDR3 covers 13 residues. Germline values: CDR1 ENHRY, CDR2 SYGVKD. CDR3 in amino acids: CAINEGGADEQYF. The CDR3 DNA follows: TGTGCCATCAATGAGGGGGGGGCTGACGAGCAGTACTTC.

The genes are TRBV7-9 and TRBJ2-1; D gene unclear. Looked up from germline, CDR1 is SEHNR and CDR2 is FQNEAQ (reference sequence). The CDR3 loop spans 11 amino acids. V gave up 5 bases and J gave up 9 bases, with 8 bases separating them. The CDR3 DNA follows: TGTGCCAGCAGCCCCTTAATTGAGCAGTTCTTC. It codes for CASSPLIEQFF.